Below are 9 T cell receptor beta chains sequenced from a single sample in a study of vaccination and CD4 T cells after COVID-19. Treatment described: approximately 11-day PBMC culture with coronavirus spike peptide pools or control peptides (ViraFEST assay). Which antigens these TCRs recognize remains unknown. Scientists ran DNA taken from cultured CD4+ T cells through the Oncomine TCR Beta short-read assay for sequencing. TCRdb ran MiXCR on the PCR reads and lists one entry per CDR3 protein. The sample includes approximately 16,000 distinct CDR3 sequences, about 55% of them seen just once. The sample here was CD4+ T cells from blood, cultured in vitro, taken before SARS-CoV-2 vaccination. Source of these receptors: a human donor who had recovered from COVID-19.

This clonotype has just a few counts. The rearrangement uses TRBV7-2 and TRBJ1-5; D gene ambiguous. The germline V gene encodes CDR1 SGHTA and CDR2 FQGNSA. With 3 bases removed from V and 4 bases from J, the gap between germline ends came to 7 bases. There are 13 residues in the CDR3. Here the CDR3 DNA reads TGTGCCAGCAGCTTTTCCGGGAATCAGCCCCAGCATTTT. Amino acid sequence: CASSFSGNQPQHF.

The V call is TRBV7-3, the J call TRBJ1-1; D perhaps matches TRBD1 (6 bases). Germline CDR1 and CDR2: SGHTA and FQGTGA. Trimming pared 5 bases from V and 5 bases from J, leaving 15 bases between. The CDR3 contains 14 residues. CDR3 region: CASSLLGGRTEAFF. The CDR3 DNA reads TGTGCCAGCAGCCTCTTGGGGGGCCGAACTGAAGCTTTCTTT.

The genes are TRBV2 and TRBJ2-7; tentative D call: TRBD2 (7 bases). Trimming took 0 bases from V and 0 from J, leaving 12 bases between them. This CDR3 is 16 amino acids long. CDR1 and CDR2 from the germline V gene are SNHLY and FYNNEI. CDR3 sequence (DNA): TGTGCCAGCAGTGAAGCACGGGGGGCCCTCTCCTACGAGCAGTACTTC. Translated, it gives CASSEARGALSYEQYF.

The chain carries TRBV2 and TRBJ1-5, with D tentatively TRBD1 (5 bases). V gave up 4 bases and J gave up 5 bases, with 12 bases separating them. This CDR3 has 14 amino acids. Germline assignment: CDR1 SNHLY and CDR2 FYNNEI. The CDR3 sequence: CASSVQDSDQPQHF. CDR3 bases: TGTGCCAGCAGTGTACAGGACTCGGATCAGCCCCAGCATTTT. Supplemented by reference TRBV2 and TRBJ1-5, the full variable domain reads EPEVTQTPSHQVTQMGQEVILRCVPISNHLYFYWYRQILGQKVEFLVSFYNNEISEKSEIFDDQFSVERPDGSNFTLKIRSTKLEDSAMYFCASSVQDSDQPQHFGDGTRLSIL.

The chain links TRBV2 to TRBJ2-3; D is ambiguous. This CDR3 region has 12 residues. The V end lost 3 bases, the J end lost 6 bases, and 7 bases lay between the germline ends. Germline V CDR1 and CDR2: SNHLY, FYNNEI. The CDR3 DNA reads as TGTGCCAGCAGTGACCTCGGGGATACGCAGTATTTT. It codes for CASSDLGDTQYF.

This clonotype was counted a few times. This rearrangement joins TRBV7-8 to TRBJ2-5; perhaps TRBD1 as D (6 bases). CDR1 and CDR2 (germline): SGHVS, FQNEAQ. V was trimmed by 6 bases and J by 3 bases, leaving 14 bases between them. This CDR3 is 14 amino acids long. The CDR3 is CASSGANREETQYF. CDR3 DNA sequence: TGTGCCAGCAGTGGAGCTAACAGGGAAGAGACCCAGTACTTC.

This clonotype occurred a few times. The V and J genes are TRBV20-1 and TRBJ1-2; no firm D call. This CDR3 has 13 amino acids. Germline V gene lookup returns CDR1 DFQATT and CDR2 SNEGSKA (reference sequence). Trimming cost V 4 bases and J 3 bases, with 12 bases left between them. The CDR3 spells CSANRRGDYGYTF. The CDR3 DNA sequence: TGCAGTGCTAACCGGAGAGGAGACTATGGCTACACCTTC.

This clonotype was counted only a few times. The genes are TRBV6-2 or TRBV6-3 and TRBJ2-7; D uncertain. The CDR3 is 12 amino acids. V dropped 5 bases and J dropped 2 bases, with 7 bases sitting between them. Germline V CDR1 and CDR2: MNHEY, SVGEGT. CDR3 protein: CASSGPTYEQYF. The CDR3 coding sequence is TGTGCCAGCAGTGGGCCGACCTACGAGCAGTACTTC.

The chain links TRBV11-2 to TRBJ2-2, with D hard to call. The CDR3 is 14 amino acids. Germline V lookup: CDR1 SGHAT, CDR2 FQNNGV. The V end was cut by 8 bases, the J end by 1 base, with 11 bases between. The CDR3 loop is CASPSFMNTGELFF. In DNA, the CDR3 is TGTGCCAGCCCCTCCTTCATGAACACCGGGGAGCTGTTTTTT.